The present T cell receptor beta chain was sequenced within a study of T cell repertoires in cytomegalovirus infection. Looking at the study overall: Public TCR beta signatures were indicative of both CMV infection and a matching HLA type. Study-level points and caveats: Across the ex vivo response, the dominant clonotypes were HLA-C-restricted CMV-specific TCR beta clonotypes.

Remarks on this clonotype: Antigen unknown.

One entry per CDR3 protein, called by TCRdb with MiXCR from the reads. The sample includes about 340,000 distinct CDR3 sequences, 29% of them seen just once. This clonotype was sampled from a human donor in good health (CMV status not recorded). Some clones in this sample may be carry-over from other donors' samples. The material was cultured PBMCs, obtained from culture after CMV antigen stimulation.

As DNA, the CDR3 is TGTGCCAGCAGCCTCGACCCGGGGCAGGGCTCACCCCTCCACTTT. Its protein is CASSLDPGQGSPLHF. The rearrangement uses TRBV3-1 and TRBJ1-6; a weak D match, TRBD1 (5 bases). Trimming pared 4 bases from V and 10 bases from J, leaving 17 bases between. Germline-derived CDR1 and CDR2 are LGHDT and YNNKEL (reference sequence). This CDR3 has 15 amino acids.